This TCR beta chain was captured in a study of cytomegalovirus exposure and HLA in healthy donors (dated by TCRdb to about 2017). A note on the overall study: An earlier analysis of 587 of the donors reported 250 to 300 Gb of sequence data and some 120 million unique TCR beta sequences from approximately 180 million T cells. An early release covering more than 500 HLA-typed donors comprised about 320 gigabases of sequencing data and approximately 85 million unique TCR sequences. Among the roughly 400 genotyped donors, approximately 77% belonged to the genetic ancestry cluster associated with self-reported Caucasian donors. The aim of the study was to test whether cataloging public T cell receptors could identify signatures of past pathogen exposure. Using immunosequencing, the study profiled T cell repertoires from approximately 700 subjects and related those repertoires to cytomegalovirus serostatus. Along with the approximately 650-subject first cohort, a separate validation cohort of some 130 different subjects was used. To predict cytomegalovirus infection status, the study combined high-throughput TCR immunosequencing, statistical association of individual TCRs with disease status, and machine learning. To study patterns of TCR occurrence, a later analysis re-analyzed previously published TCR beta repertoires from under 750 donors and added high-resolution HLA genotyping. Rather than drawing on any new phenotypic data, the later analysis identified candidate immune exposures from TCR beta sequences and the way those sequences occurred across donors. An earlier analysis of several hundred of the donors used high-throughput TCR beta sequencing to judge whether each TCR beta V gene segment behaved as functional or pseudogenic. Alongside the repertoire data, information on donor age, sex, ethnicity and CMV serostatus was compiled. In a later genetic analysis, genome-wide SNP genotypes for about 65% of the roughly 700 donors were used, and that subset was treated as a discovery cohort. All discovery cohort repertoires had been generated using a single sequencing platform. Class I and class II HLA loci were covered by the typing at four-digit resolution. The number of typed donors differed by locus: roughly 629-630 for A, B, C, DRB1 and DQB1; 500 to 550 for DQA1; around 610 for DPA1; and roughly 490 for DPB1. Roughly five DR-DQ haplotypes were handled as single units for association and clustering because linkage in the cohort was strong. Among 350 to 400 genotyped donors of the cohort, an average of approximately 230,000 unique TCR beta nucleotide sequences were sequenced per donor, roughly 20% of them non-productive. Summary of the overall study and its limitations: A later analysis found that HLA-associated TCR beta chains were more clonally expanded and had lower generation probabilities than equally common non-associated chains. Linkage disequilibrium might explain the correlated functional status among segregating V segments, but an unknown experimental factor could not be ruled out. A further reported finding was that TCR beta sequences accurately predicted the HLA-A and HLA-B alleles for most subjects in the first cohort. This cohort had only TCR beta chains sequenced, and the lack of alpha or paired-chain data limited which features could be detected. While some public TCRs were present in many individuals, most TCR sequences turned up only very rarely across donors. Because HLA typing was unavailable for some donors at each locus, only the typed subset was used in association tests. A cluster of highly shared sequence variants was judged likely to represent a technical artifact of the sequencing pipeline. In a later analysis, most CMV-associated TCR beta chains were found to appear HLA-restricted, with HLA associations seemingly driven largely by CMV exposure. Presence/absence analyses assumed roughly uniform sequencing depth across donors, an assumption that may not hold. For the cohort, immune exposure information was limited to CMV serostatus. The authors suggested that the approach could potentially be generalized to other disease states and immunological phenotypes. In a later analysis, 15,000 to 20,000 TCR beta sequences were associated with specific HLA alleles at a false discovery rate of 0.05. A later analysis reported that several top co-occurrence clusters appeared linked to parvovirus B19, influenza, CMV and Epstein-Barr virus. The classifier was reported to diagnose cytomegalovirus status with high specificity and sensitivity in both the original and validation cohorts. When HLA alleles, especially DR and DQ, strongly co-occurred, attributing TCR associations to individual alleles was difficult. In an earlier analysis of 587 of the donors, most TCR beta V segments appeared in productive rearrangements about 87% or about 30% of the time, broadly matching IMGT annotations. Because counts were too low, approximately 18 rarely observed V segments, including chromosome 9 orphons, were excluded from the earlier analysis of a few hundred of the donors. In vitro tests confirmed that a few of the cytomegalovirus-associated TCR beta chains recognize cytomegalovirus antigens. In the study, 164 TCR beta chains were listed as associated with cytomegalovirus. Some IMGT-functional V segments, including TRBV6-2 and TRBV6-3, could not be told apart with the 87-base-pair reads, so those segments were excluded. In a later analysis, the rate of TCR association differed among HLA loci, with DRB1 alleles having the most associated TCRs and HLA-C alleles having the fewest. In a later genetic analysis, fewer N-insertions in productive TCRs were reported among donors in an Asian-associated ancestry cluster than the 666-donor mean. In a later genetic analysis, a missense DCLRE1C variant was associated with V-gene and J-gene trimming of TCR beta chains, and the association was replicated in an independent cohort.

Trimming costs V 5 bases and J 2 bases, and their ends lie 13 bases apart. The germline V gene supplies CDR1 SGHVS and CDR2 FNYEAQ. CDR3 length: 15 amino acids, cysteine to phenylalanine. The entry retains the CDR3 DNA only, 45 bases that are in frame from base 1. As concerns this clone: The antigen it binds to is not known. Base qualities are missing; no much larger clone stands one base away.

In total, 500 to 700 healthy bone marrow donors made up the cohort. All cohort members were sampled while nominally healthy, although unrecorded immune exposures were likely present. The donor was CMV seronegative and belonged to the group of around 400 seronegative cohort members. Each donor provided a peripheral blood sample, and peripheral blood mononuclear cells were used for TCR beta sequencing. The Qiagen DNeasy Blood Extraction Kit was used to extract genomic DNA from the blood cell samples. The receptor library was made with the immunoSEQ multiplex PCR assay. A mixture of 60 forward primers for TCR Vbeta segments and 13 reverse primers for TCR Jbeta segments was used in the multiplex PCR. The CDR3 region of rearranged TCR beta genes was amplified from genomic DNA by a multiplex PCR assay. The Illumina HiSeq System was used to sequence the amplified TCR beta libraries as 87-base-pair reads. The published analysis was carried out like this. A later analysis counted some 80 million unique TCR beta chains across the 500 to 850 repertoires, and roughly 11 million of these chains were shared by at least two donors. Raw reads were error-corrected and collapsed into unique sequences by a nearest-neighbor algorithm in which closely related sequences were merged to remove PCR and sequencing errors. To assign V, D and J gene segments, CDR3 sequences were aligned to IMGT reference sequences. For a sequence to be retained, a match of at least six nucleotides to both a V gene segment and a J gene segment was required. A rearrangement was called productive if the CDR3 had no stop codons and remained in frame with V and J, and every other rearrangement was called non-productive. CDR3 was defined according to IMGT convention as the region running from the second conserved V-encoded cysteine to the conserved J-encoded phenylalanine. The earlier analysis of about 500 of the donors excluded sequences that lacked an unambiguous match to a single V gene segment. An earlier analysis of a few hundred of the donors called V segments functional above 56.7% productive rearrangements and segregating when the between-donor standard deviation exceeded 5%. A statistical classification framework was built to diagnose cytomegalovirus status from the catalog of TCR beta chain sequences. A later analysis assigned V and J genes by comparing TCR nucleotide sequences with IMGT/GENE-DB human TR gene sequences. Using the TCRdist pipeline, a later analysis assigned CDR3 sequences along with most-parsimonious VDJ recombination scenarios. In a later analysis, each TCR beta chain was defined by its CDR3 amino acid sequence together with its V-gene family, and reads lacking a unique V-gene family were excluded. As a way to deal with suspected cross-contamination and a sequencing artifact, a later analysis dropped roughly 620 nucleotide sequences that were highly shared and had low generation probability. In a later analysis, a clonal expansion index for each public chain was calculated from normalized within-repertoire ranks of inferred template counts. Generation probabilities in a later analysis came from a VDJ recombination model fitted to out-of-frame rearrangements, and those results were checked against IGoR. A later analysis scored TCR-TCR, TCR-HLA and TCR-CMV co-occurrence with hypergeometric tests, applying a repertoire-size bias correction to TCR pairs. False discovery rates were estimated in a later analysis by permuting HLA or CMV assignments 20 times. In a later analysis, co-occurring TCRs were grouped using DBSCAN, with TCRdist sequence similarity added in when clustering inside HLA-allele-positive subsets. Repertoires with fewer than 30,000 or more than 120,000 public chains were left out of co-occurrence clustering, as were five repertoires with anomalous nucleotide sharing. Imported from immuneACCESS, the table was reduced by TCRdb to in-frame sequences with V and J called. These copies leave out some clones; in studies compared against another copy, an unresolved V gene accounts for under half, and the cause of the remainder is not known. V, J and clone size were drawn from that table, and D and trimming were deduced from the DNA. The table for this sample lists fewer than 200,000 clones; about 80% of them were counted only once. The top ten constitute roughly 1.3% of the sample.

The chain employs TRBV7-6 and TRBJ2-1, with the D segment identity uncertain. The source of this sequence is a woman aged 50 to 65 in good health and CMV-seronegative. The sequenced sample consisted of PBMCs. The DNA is TGTGCCAGCAGCCCGCAGACGGGTGCCTACAATGAGCAGTTCTTC. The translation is CASSPQTGAYNEQFF. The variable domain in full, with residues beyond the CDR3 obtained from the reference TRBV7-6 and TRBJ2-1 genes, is GAGVSQSPRYKVTKRGQDVALRCDPISGHVSLYWYRQALGQGPEFLTYFNYEAQQDKSGLPNDRFSAERPEGSISTLTIQRTEQRDSAMYRCASSPQTGAYNEQFFGPGTRLTVL.